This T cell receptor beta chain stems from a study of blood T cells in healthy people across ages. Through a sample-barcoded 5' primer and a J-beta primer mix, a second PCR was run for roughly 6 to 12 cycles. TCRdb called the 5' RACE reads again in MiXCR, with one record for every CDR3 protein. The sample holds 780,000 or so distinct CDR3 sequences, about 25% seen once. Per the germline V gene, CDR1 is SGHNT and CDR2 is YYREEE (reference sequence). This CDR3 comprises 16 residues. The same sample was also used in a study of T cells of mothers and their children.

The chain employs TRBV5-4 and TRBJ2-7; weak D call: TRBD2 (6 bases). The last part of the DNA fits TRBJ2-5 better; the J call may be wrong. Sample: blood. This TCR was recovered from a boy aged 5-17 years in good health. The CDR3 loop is CASSSLGRGYQETQYF. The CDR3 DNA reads TGTGCCAGCAGCTCCCTCGGGCGGGGTTACCAAGAGACCCAGTACTTC.